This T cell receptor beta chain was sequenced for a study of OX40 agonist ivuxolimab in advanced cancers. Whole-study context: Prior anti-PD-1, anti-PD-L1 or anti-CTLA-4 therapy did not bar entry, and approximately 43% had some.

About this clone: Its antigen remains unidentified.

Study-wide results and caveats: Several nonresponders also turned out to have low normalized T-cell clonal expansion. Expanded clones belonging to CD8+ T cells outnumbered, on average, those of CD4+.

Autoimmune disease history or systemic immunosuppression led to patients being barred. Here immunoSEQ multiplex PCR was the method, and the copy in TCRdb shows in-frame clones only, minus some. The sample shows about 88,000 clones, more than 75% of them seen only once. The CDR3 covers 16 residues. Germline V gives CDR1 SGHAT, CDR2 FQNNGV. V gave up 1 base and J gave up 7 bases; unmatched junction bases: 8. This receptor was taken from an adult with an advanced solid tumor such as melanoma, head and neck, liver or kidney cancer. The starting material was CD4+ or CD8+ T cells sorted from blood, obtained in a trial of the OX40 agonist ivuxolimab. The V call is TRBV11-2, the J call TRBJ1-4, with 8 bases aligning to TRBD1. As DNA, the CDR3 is TGTGCCAGCAGCTTAGGACAGGGGAAGAATTTTGAAAAACTGTTTTTT. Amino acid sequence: CASSLGQGKNFEKLFF.